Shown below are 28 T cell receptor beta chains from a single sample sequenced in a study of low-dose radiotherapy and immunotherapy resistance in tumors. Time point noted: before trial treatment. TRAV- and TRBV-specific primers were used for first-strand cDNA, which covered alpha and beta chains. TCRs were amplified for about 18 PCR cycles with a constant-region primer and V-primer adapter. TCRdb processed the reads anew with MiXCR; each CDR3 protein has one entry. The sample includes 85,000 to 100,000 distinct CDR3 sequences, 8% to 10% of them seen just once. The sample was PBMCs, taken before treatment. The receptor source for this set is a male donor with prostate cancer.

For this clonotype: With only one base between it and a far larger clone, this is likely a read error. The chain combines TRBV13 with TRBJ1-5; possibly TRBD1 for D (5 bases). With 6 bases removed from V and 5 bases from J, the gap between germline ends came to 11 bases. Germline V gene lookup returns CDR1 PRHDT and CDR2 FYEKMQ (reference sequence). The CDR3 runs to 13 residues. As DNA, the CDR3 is TGTGCCAGCAGTGATACGGGGGATCAGCCCCAGCATTTT. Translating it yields CASSDTGDQPQHF.

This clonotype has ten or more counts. CDR3 sequence: CSARDGGRAGYEQYF. The CDR3 region has the DNA TGCAGTGCTAGAGATGGCGGGAGGGCCGGGTACGAGCAGTACTTC. The chain has TRBV20-1 and TRBJ2-7; 9 positions match TRBD2. The length of the CDR3 is 15 residues. Germline lookup yields CDR1 DFQATT and CDR2 SNEGSKA (reference sequence). J lost 4 bases, V lost 0 bases, and 7 bases had no gene match.

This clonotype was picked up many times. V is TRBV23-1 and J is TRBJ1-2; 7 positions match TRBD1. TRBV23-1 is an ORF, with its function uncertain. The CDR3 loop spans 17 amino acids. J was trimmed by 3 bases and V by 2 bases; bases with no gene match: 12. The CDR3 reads CASSQPQDRALDYGYTF. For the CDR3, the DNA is TGCGCCAGCAGTCAACCCCAAGACAGGGCTTTAGACTATGGCTACACCTTC.

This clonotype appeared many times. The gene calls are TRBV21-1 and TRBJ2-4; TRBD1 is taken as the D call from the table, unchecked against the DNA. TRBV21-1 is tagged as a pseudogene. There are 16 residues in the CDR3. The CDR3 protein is CASSNPSCQAKNIQYF. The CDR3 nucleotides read TGTGCCAGCAGCAACCCTAGCTGTCAGGCCAAAAACATTCAGTACTTC.

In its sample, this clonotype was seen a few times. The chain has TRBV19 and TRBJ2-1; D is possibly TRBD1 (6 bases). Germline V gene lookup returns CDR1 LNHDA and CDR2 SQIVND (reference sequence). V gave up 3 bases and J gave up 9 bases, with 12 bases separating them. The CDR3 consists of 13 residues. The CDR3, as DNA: TGTGCCAGTAGTATCACAGGGTCGGGTGAGCAGTTCTTC. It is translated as CASSITGSGEQFF.

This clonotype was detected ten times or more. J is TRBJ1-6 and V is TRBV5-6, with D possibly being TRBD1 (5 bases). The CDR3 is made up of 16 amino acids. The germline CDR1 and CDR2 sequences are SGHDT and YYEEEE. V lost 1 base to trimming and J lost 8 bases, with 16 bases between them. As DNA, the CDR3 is TGTGCCAGCAGCTTGTCTCCGGGACGTCAGGATTCACCCCTCCACTTT. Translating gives CASSLSPGRQDSPLHF.

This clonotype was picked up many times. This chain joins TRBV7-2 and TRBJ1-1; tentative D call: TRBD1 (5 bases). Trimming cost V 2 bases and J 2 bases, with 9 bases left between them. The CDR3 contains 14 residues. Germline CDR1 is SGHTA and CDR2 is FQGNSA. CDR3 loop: CASSLIRGNTEAFF. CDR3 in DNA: TGTGCCAGCAGCTTAATAAGGGGAAACACTGAAGCTTTCTTT.

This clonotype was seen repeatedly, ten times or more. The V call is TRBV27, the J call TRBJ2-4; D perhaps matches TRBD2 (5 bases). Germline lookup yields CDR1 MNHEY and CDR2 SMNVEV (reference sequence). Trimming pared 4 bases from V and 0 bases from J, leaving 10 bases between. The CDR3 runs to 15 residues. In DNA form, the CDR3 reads TGTGCCAGCAGTTCGACTACCGTAGCCAAAAACATTCAGTACTTC. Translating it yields CASSSTTVAKNIQYF.

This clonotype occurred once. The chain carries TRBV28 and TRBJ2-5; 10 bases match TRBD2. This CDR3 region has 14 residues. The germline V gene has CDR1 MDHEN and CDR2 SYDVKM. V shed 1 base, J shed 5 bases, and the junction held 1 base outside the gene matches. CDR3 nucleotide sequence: TGTGCCAGCAGTTTATCTAGCGGGAGCGAGACCCAGTACTTC. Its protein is CASSLSSGSETQYF.

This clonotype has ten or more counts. CDR3 sequence (DNA): TGCAGCGTTGCCAGGGATGGCTACACCTTC. This codes for CSVARDGYTF. The J gene is TRBJ1-2, the V gene TRBV29-1; D possibly corresponds to TRBD1 (5 bases). The CDR3 contains 10 residues. The V end was cut by 4 bases, the J end by 6 bases, with 6 bases between. Per germline, CDR1 SQVTM and CDR2 ANQGSEA.

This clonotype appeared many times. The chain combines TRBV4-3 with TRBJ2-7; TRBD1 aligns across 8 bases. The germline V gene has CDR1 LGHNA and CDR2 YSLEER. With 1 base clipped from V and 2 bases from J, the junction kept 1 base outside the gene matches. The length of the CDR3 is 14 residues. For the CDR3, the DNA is TGCGCCAGCAGCCAAGCAGGGGGCCCCTACGAGCAGTACTTC. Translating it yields CASSQAGGPYEQYF.

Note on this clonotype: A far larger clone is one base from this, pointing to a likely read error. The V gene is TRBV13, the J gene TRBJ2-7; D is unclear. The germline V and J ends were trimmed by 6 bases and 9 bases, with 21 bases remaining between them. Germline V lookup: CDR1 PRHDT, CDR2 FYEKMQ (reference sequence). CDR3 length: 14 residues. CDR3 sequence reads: CASSEATYISGQYF. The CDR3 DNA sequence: TGTGCCAGCAGTGAAGCCACTTATATCAGTGGGCAGTACTTC.

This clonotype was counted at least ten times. The CDR3 spells CAWSVHKNTEAFF. The CDR3 DNA reads as TGTGCCTGGAGTGTCCATAAGAACACTGAAGCTTTCTTT. The chain employs TRBV30 and TRBJ1-1; D gene ambiguous. CDR1 is GTSNPN, CDR2 SVGIG, per germline (reference sequence). V was pared by 0 bases and J by 1 base, with 6 bases between. The CDR3 covers 13 residues.

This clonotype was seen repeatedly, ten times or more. CDR3 in amino acids: CASATAGELFF. Here the CDR3 DNA reads TGTGCCAGCGCAACGGCCGGGGAGCTGTTTTTT. The chain couples TRBV2 to TRBJ2-2; D is undetermined. The CDR3 extends over 11 amino acids. Germline V gene lookup returns CDR1 SNHLY and CDR2 FYNNEI. V was trimmed by 8 bases and J by 6 bases, leaving 7 bases between them.

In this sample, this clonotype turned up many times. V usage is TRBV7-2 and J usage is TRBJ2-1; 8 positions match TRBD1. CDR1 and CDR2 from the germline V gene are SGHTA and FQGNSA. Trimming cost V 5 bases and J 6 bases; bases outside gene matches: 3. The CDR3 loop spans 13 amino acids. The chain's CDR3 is CASSRQGSNEQFF. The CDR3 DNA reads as TGTGCCAGCAGCCGACAGGGGTCCAATGAGCAGTTCTTC.

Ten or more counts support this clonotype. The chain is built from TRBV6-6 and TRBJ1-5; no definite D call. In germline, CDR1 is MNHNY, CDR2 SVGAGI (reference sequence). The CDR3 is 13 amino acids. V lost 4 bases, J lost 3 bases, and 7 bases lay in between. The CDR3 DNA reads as TGTGCCAGCAGTTCGGGCCCCAATCAGCCCCAGCATTTT. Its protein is CASSSGPNQPQHF.

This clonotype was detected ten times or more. The CDR3 DNA sequence: TGTGCCAGCTCACCGGGGACAGGGAGAGAGCAGTACTTC. Protein sequence: CASSPGTGREQYF. This chain joins TRBV18 and TRBJ2-7, with 9 bases matching TRBD1. After removal of 3 bases from V and 7 bases from J, the junction contained 4 bases not matched to a gene. Looked up from germline, CDR1 is KGHSH and CDR2 is LQKENI. There are 13 residues in the CDR3.

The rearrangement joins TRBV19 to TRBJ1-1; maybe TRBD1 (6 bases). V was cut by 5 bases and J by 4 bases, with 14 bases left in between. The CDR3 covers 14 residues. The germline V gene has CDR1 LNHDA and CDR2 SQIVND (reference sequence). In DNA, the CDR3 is TGTGCCAGTAGTTCAGCAGGGGCCGGCACTGAAGCTTTCTTT. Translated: CASSSAGAGTEAFF.

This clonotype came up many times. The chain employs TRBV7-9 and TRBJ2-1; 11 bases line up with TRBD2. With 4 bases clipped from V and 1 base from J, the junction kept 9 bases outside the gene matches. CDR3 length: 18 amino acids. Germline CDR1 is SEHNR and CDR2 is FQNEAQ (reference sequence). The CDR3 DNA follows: TGTGCCAGCAGCTCCGTACCTAGCGGGAGGATTTCCTACAATGAGCAGTTCTTC. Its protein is CASSSVPSGRISYNEQFF.

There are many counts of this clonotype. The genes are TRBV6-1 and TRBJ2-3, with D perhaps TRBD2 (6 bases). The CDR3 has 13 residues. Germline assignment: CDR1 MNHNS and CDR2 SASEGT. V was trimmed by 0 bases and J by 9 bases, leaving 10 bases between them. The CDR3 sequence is CASSEAGGETQYF. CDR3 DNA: TGTGCCAGCAGTGAAGCAGGAGGGGAGACGCAGTATTTT.

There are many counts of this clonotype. CDR3 nucleotide sequence: TGCAGTGCTGCCGGGACAGGGAGCTCCTACGAGCAGTACTTC. Protein: CSAAGTGSSYEQYF. The J gene is TRBJ2-7, the V gene TRBV20-1; 9 nucleotides align to TRBD1. CDR3 size: 14 residues. CDR1 DFQATT and CDR2 SNEGSKA come from the germline V gene (reference sequence). V gave up 5 bases and J gave up 0 bases; unmatched junction bases: 5.

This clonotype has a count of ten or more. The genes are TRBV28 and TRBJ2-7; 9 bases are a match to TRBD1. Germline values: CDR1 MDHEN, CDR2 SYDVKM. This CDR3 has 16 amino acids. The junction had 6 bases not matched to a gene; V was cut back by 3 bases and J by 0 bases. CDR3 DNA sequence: TGTGCCAGCAGTTTCGGCGGGACAGGGCCCTCCTACGAGCAGTACTTC. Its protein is CASSFGGTGPSYEQYF.

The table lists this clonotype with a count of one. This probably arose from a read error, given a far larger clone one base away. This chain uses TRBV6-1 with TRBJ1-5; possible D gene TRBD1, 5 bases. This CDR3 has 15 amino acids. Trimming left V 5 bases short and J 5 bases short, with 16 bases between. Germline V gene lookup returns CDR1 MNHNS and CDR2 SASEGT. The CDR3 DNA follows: TGTGCCAGCAGTCCTGGGGGGATAGGCTATCAGCCCCAGCATTTT. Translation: CASSPGGIGYQPQHF.

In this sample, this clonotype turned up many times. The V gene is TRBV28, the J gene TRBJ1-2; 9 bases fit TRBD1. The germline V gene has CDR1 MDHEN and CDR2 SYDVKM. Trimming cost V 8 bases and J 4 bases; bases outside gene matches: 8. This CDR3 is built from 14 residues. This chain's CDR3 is CASLGTGKPYGYTF. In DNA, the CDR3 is TGTGCCAGCCTCGGGACAGGGAAGCCCTATGGCTACACCTTC.

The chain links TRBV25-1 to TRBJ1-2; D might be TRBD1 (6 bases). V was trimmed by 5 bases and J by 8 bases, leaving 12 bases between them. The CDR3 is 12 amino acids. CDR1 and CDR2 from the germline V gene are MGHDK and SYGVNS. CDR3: CASSIDRRGYTF. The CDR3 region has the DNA TGTGCCAGCAGTATCGACAGGCGGGGCTACACCTTC.

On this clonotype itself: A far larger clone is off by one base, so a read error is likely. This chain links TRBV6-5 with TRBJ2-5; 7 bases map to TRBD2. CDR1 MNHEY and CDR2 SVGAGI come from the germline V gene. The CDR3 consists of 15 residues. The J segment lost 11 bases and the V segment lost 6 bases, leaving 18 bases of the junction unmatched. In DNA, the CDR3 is TGTGCCAGCAGAGCTAGCGGTAGCCGGAACAATGAGCAGTACTTC. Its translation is CASRASGSRNNEQYF.

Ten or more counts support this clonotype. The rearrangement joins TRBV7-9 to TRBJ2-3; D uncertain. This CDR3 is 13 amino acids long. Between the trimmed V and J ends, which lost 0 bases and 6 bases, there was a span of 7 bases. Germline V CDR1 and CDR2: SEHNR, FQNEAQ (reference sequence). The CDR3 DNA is TGTGCCAGCAGCTTAGCGCGAACGGATACGCAGTATTTT. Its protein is CASSLARTDTQYF.

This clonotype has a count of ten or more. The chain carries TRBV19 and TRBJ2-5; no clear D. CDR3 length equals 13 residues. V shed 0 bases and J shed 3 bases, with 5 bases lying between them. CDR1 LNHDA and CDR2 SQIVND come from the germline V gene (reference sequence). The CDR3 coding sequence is TGTGCCAGTAGTATAGAGGGAAAAGAGACCCAGTACTTC. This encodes CASSIEGKETQYF.